This T cell receptor (beta chain) was profiled in a study of shared clonotypes between healthy human individuals. Sequenced by immunoSEQ multiplex PCR; TCRdb stores in-frame clones only, minus some. The data show roughly 450,000 clones, more than 65% seen once. The V end was cut by 1 base, the J end by 6 bases, with 15 bases between. The CDR3 consists of 15 residues. Germline CDR1 LGHNA, CDR2 YNFKEQ. Sequences were obtained from PBMCs. This sequence joins TRBV4-2 and TRBJ1-1; D might be TRBD1 (6 bases). The receptor was isolated from a woman aged 40 to 55 in good health. Some clones in this sample may be carry-over from other donors' samples. CDR3 DNA sequence: TGTGCCAGCAGCCAAGTGTCCGGGGGCGGACCTGAAGCTTTCTTT. As protein: CASSQVSGGGPEAFF.